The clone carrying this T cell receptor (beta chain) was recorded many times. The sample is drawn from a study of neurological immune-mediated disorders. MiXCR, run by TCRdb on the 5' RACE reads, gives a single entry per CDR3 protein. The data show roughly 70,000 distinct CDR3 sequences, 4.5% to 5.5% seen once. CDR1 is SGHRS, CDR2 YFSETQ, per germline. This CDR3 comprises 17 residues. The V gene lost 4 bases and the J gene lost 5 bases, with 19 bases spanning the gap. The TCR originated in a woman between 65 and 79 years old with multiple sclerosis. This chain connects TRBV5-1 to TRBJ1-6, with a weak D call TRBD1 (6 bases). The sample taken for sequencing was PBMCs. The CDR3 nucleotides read TGCGCCAGCAGCCCGAGGACAGAAGCACGGAATAATTCACCCCTCCACTTT. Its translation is CASSPRTEARNNSPLHF. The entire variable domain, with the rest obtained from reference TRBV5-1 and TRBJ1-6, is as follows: KAGVTQTPRYLIKTRGQQVTLSCSPISGHRSVSWYQQTPGQGLQFLFEYFSETQRNKGNFPGRFSGRQFSNSRSEMNVSTLELGDSALYLCASSPRTEARNNSPLHFGNGTRLTVT.